This TCR beta chain came from a study of Ad26.COV2.S vaccination and SARS-CoV-2 variants. As for the study in general: Participant was drawn from the COV1001 Ad26.COV2.S trial arm. Intramuscular Ad26.COV2.S at 5x10^10 or 1x10^11 viral particles.

Note on this clone: The antigen remains undetermined.

Per the germline V gene, CDR1 is SGHTA and CDR2 is FQGNSA. CDR3 length: 16 residues. Trimming left V 2 bases short and J 2 bases short, with 15 bases between. Study-level findings and limits: Vaccine recipients posted higher spike-specific TCR breadth than their placebo counterparts.

Method: immunoSEQ multiplex PCR; TCRdb's copy keeps in-frame clones and lacks some. The data contain a few hundred thousand clones, 85% to 90% of them seen just once; the ten biggest clones take up about 5.4%. The sample's treatment: approximately 18 received Ad26.COV2.S at low or high dose, single or two shots; about 5 received placebo; per-sample allocation not given. The samples were gathered on day 63 after the first injection of vaccine or placebo. Cohort 1b enrolled adults aged 18-55 years in Boston. The sequencing here drew on peripheral blood, taken in a trial of Ad26.COV2.S vaccine versus placebo. The clonotype originates from a person between 18 and 60 years old who received the Ad26.COV2.S COVID-19 vaccine or a placebo. This chain connects TRBV7-2 to TRBJ1-1, with D hard to call. The chain's CDR3 is CASSLSQPGINTEAFF. The DNA for the CDR3 is TGTGCCAGCAGCTTATCACAGCCAGGTATAAACACTGAAGCTTTCTTT.